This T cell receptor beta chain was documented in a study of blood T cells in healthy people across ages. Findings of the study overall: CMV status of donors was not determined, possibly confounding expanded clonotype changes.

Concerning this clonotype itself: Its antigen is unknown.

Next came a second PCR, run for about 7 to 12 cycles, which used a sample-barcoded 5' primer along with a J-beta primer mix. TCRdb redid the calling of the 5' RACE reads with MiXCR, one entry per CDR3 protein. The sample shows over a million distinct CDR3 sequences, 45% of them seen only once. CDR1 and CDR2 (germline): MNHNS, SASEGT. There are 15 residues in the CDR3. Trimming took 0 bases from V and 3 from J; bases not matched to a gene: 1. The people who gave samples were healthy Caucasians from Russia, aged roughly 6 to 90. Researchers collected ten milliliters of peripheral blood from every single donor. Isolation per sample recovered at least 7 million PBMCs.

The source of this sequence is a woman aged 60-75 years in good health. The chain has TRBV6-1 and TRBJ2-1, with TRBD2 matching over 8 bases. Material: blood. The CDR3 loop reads CASSEALAVYNEQFF. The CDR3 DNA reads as TGTGCCAGCAGTGAAGCACTAGCGGTCTACAATGAGCAGTTCTTC.